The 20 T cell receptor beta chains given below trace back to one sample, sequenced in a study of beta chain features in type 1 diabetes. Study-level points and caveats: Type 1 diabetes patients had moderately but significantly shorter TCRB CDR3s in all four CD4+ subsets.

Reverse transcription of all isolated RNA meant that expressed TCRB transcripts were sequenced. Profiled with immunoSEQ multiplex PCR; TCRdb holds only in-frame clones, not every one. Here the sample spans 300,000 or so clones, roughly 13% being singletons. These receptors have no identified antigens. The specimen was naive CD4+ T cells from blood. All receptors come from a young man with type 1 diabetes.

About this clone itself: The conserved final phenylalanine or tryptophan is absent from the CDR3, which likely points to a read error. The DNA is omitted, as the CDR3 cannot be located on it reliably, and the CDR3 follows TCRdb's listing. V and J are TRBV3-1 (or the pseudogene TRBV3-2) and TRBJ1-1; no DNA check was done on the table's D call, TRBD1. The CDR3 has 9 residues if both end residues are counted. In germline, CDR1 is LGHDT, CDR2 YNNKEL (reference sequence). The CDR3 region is CASSQARGL.

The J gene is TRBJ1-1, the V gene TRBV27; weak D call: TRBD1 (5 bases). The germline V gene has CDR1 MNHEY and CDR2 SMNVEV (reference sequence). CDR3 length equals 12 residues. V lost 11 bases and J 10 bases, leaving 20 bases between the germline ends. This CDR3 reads CAVSPSGGRAFF. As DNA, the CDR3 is TGTGCCGTCAGTCCTTCCGGGGGTAGAGCTTTCTTT.

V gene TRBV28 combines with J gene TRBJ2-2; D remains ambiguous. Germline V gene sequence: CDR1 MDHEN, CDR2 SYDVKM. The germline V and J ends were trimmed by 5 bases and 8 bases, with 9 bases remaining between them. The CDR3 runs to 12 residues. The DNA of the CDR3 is TGTGCCAGCAGTCTCGGTTGGGGGGAGCTGTTTTTT. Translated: CASSLGWGELFF.

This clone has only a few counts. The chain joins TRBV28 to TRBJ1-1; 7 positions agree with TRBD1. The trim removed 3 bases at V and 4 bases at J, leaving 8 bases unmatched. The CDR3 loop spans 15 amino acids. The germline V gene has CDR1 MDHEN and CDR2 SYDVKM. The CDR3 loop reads CASSLSQGVSTEAFF. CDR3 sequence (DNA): TGTGCCAGCAGTTTGAGTCAGGGGGTGAGCACTGAAGCTTTCTTT.

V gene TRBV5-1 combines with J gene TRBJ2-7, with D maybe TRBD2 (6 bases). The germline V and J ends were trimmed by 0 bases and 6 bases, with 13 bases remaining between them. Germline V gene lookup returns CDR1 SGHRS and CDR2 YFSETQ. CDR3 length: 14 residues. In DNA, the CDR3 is TGCGCCAGCAGCTTGGACAAGGGAGGTCGCGAGCAGTACTTC. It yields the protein CASSLDKGGREQYF.

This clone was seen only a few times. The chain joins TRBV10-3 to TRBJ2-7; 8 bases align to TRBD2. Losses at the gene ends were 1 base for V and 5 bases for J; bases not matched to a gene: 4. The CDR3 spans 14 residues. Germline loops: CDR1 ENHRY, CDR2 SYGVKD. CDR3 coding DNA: TGTGCCATCAGTGAGTATCAGCGGGGGAACGAGCAGTACTTC. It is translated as CAISEYQRGNEQYF.

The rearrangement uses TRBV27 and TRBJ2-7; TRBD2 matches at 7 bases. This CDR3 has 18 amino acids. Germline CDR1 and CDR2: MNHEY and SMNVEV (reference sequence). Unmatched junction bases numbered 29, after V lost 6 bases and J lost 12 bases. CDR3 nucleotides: TGTGCCAGCAGGACTAGCTTCGACTCCATCCGTCCCTCGTCGGCTTCGTACTTC. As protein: CASRTSFDSIRPSSASYF.

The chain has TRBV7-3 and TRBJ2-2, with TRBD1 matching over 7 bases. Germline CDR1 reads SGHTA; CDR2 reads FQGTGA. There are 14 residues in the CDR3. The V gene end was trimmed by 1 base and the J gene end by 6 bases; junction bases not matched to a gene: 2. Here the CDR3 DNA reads TGTGCCAGCAGCTTAAGTACAGGGGCCGGGGAGCTGTTTTTT. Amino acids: CASSLSTGAGELFF.

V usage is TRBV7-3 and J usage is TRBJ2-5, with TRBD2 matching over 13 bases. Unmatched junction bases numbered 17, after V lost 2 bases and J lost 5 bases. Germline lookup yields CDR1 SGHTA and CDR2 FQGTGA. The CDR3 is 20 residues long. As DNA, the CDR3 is TGTGCCAGCAGCTTACTTGTTCTCCAATGGACTAGCGGGAGTAAGGAGACCCAGTACTTC. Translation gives CASSLLVLQWTSGSKETQYF.

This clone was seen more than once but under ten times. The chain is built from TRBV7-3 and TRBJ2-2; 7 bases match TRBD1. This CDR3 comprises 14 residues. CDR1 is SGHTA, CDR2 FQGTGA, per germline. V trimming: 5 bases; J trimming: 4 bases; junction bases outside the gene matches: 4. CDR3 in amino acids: CASSVGTVTGELFF. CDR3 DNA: TGTGCCAGCAGCGTTGGGACAGTCACCGGGGAGCTGTTTTTT.

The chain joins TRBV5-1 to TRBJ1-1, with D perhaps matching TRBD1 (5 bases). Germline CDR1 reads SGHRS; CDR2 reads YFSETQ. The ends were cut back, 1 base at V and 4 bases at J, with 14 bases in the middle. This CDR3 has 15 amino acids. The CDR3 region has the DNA TGCGCCAGCAGCTTGCGGCAGGGTAGGGCCACTGAAGCTTTCTTT. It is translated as CASSLRQGRATEAFF.

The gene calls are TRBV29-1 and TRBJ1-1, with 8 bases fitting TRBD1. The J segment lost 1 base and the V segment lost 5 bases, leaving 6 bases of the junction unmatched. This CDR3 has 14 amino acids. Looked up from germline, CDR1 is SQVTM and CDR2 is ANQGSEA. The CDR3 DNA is TGCAGCGTTCCCGTGACAGGGGCGAACACTGAAGCTTTCTTT. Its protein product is CSVPVTGANTEAFF.

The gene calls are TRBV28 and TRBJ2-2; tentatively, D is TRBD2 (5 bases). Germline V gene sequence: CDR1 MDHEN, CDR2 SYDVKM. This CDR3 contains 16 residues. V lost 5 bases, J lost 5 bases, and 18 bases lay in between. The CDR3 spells CASSRIGSGKTGELFF. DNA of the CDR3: TGTGCCAGCAGTCGAATTGGATCGGGGAAGACCGGGGAGCTGTTTTTT.

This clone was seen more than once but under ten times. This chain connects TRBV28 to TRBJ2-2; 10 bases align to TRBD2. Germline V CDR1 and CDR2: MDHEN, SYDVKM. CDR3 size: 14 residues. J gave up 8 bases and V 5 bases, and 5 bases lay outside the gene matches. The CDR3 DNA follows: TGTGCCAGCAGTGAAAGCGGGAGGGTAGGGGAGCTGTTTTTT. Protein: CASSESGRVGELFF. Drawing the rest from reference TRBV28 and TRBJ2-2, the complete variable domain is DVKVTQSSRYLVKRTGEKVFLECVQDMDHENMFWYRQDPGLGLRLIYFSYDVKMKEKGDIPEGYSVSREKKERFSLILESASTNQTSMYLCASSESGRVGELFFGEGSRLTVL.

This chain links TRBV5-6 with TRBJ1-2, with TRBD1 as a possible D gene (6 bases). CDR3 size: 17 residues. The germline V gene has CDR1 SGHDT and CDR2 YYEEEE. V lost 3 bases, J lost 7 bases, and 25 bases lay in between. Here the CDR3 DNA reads TGTGCCAGCAGCTCCGTCACAGGGATAATGTTGACGAGTGGCTACACCTTC. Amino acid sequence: CASSSVTGIMLTSGYTF.

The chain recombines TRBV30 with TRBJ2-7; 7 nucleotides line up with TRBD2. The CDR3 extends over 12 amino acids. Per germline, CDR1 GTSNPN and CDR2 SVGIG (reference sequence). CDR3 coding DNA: TGTGCTGAAAGGCGGGGGAACTACGAGCAGTACTTC. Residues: CAERRGNYEQYF.

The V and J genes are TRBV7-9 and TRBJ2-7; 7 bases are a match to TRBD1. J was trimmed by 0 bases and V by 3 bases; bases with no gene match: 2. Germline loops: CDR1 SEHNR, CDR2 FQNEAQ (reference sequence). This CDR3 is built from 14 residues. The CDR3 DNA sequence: TGTGCCAGCAGCTTCCGGGACAGCTCCTACGAGCAGTACTTC. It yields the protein CASSFRDSSYEQYF.

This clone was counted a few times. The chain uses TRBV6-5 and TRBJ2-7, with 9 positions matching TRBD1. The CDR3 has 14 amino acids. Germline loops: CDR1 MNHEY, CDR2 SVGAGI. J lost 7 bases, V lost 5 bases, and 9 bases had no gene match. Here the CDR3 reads CASSLTGGAGEQYF. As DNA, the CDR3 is TGTGCCAGCAGTCTCACAGGGGGCGCGGGGGAGCAGTACTTC.

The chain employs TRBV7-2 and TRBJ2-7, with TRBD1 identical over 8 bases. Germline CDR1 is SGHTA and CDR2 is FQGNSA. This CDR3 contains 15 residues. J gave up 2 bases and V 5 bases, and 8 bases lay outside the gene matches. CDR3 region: CASSPDRGLAYEQYF. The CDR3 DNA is TGTGCCAGCAGCCCCGACAGGGGTTTAGCCTACGAGCAGTACTTC.

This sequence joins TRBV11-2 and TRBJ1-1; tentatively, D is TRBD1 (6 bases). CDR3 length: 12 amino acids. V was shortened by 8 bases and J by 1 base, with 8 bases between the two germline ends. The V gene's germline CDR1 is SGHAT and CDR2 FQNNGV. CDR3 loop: CASWGQNTEAFF. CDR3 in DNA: TGTGCCAGCTGGGGGCAGAACACTGAAGCTTTCTTT.